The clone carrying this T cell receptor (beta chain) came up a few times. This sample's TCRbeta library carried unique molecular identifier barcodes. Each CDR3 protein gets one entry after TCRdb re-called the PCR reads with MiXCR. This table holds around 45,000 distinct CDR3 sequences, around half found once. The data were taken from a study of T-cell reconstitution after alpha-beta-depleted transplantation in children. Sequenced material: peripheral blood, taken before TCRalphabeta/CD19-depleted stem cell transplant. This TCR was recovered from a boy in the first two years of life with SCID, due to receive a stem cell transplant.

The CDR3 nucleotides read TGTGCCAGCAGCTCCGATGGGACAGCCCGGTACGAGCAGTACTTC. Its protein is CASSSDGTARYEQYF. V gene TRBV5-8 combines with J gene TRBJ2-7; 7 nucleotides match TRBD1. The length of the CDR3 is 15 residues. V was clipped by 3 bases and J by 4 bases; unmatched bases: 10. In germline, CDR1 is SGHTS, CDR2 YDEGEE.